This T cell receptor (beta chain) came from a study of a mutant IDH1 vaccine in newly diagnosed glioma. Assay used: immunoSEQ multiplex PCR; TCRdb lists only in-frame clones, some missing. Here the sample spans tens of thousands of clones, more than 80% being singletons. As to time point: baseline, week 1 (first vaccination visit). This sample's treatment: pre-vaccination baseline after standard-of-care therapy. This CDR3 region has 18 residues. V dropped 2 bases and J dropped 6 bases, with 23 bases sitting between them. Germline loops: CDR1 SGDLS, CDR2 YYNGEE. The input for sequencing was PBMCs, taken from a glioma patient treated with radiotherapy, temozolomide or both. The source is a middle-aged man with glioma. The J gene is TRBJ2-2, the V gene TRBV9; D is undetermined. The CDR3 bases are TGTGCCAGCAGCGTGCTGCCACCTACGCAGTTCGCGGCCGGGGAGCTGTTTTTT. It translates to CASSVLPPTQFAAGELFF.